Each of the 4 T cell receptor beta chains below was sequenced from the same sample in a study of blood T cell repertoires in COVID-19. Here immunoSEQ multiplex PCR was the method, and the copy in TCRdb shows in-frame clones only, minus some. The table records tens of thousands of clones, just over 85% of them present only once. The sample consisted of peripheral blood. Every receptor here comes from a woman aged 60-70 years with COVID-19, enrolled during active disease.

This rearrangement joins TRBV19 to TRBJ1-2, with D possibly matching TRBD1 (5 bases). The CDR3 is 13 residues long. The germline CDR1 and CDR2 sequences are LNHDA and SQIVND (reference sequence). Deletions cut 4 bases from V and 8 bases from J, with 14 bases between. The CDR3 DNA reads as TGTGCCAGTAGTACCGACAGCTTTTGGGGCTACACCTTC. It yields the protein CASSTDSFWGYTF. Together with reference TRBV19 and TRBJ1-2, the CDR3 gives the full variable domain: DGGITQSPKYLFRKEGQNVTLSCEQNLNHDAMYWYRQDPGQGLRLIYYSQIVNDFQKGDIAEGYSVSREKKESFPLTVTSAQKNPTAFYLCASSTDSFWGYTFGSGTRLTVV.

The chain joins TRBV19 to TRBJ2-7; 7 bases agree with TRBD1. Germline CDR1 and CDR2: LNHDA and SQIVND (reference sequence). V dropped 4 bases and J dropped 6; count of bases not matched to a gene: 9. The CDR3 is made up of 14 amino acids. The CDR3, as DNA: TGTGCCAGTAGTACGCTGACAGGGAAGCGCGAGCAGTACTTC. It yields the protein CASSTLTGKREQYF.

The V call is TRBV27, the J call TRBJ2-2; TRBD2 aligns across 12 bases. The CDR3 covers 17 residues. The germline CDR1 and CDR2 sequences are MNHEY and SMNVEV (reference sequence). J was trimmed by 7 bases and V by 1 base; bases with no gene match: 7. CDR3 DNA: TGTGCCAGCAGTTTATTTCTAGCGGGAGGGCCTGGCGGGGAGCTGTTTTTT. Residues: CASSLFLAGGPGGELFF.

This chain joins TRBV11-3 and TRBJ2-1; D might be TRBD1 (5 bases). CDR1 and CDR2 from the germline V gene are SGHNT and YENEEA. The germline V and J ends were trimmed by 3 bases and 5 bases, with 14 bases remaining between them. The CDR3 has 15 residues. In nucleotides, the CDR3 is TGTGCCAGCAGCTTGGGGCCAGGGCCTCACAATGAGCAGTTCTTC. Translation: CASSLGPGPHNEQFF.